Below, one T cell receptor (beta chain) is given with its context. Its cognate antigen has yet to be identified. The record has no base qualities; no much larger clone is one base away. This record comes from a study of cytomegalovirus exposure and HLA in healthy donors (dated by TCRdb to the late 2010s). In terms of the full investigation: The roughly 670 repertoires of the first cohort and the 120 validation repertoires were produced on the same platform, according to a later analysis. The study aimed to test whether signatures of past pathogen exposure could be identified by cataloging public T cell receptors. In addition to the first cohort of roughly 700 subjects, a separate validation cohort of 120 different subjects was used. The study combined high-throughput TCR immunosequencing, statistical association of individual TCRs with disease status, and machine learning to predict cytomegalovirus infection status.

The donors belonged to the validation cohort of over a hundred subjects, which was separate from the approximately 700-subject first cohort. According to the germline V gene, CDR1 reads MGHRA and CDR2 reads YSYEKL. V loses 2 bases of germline sequence and J loses 5 bases, and the interval between the two ends is 7 bases. From its cysteine to its phenylalanine, the CDR3 spans 12 amino acids. The kept DNA is CDR3 alone, 36 bases in frame from the first base. General study outcomes and caveats: It was suggested by the authors that the approach could potentially be generalized to other disease states and immunological phenotypes. The classifier was reported to diagnose cytomegalovirus status with high specificity and sensitivity in both the original and validation cohorts. Subsequent analysis determined that TCRs grouped into clusters in the first cohort also showed a tendency toward co-occurrence across the 130 or so validation repertoires, and 85% to 95% of cluster scores exceeded 0. Most TCR sequences were observed very rarely across donors, whereas some public TCRs were present in many individuals. The validation cohort had no HLA typing available for a later analysis, so co-occurrence within that cohort was assessed over all 120 or so repertoires. In vitro tests confirmed that a few of the cytomegalovirus-associated TCR beta chains recognize cytomegalovirus antigens. In the study, around 150 TCR beta chains were listed as associated with cytomegalovirus.

Library method: the immunoSEQ multiplex PCR assay. Processing in the source paper ran as follows. A statistical classification framework was built for diagnosing cytomegalovirus status from the catalog of TCR beta chain sequences. In its TCRdb copy, this immuneACCESS table keeps in-frame sequences only and misses some clones. Where compared with another copy, unresolved V genes explain less than half of these, and the others have no known cause. That table gives V, J and clone size, and the DNA gave D and trimming. The sample table records 110,000 to 150,000 clones; around 93% of these occur just once. The ten biggest clones cover 1.8% of the sample.

The sequence joins TRBV4-1 to TRBJ2-7; the D gene assignment is ambiguous. The sample comprised PBMCs. The sequence was obtained from a man between 18 and 35 years old in good health and CMV-seropositive. The CDR3 in this case is CASSQTPDEQYF. The DNA reads as follows: TGCGCCAGCAGCCAAACCCCGGACGAGCAGTACTTC.